The source of this T cell receptor (beta chain) is a study of blood T cell repertoires in COVID-19. The overall study: Both acute and convalescent COVID-19 samples were obtained from the United States, Italy and Spain.

This CDR3 contains 16 residues. Trimming removed 0 bases from V and 4 bases from J; junction bases left unmatched: 5. CDR1 is SGHTS and CDR2 is YDEGEE in the germline V gene. Original analysis: Amplified reference gene primers provided the basis for estimating nucleated cell counts. Profiled with immunoSEQ multiplex PCR; TCRdb holds only in-frame clones, not every one. V and J calls and clone size are those listed in that table; D and trimming were worked out from the DNA. The sample has roughly 87,000 clones, approximately 79% seen once. The specimen was peripheral blood. The rearrangement joins TRBV5-8 to TRBJ2-2; 8 bases fit TRBD1. The TCR was taken from a woman aged 80 or over with acute or convalescent COVID-19. The CDR3 region is CASSLGATGVTGELFF. CDR3 nucleotide sequence: TGTGCCAGCAGCTTGGGGGCGACAGGGGTCACCGGGGAGCTGTTTTTT.